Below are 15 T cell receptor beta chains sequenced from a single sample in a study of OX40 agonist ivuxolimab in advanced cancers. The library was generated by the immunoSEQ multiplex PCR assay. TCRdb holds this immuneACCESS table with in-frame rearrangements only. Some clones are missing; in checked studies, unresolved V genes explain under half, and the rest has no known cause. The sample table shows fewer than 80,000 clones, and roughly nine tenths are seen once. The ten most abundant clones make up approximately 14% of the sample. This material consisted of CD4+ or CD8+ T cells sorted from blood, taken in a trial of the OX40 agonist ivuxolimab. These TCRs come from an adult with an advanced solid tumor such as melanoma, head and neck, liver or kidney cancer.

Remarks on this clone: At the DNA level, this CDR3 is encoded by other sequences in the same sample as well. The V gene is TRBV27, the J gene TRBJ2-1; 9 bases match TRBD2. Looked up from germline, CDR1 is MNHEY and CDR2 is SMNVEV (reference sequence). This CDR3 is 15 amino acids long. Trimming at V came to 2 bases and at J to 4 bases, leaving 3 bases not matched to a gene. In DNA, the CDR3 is TGTGCCAGCAGTTTAGCGGGAGGGACTTACAATGAGCAGTTCTTC. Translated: CASSLAGGTYNEQFF.

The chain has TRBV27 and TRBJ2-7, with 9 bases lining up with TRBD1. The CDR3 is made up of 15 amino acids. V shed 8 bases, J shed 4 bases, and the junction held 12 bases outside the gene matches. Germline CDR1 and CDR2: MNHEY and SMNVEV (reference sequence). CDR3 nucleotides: TGTGCCAGCTCCCCCTCGGGGACAGGGATTTACGAGCAGTACTTC. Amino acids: CASSPSGTGIYEQYF.

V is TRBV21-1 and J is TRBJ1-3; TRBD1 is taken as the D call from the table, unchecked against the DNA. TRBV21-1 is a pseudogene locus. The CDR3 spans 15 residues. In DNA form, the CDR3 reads TGTGCCAGCAGTGTTCACAAGACAGGGAGAAACACCATATATTTT. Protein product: CASSVHKTGRNTIYF.

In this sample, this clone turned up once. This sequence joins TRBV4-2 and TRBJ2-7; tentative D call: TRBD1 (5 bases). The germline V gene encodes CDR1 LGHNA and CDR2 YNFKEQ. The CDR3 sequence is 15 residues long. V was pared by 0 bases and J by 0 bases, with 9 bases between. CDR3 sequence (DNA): TGTGCCAGCAGCCAAGAAACAGGCTTCTCCTACGAGCAGTACTTC. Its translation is CASSQETGFSYEQYF.

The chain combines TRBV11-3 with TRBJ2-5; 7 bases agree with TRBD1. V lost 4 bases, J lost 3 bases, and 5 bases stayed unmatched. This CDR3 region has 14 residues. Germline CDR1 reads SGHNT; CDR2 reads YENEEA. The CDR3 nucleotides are TGTGCCAGCAGCTATTCCGACAGGGAAGAGACCCAGTACTTC. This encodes CASSYSDREETQYF.

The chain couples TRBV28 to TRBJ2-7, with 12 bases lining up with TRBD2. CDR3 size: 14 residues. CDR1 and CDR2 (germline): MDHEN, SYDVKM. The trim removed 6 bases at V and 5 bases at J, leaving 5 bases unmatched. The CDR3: CASSRLAGEDEQYF. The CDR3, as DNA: TGTGCCAGCAGCCGACTAGCGGGAGAAGACGAGCAGTACTTC. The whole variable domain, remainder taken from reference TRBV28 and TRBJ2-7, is DVKVTQSSRYLVKRTGEKVFLECVQDMDHENMFWYRQDPGLGLRLIYFSYDVKMKEKGDIPEGYSVSREKKERFSLILESASTNQTSMYLCASSRLAGEDEQYFGPGTRLTVT.

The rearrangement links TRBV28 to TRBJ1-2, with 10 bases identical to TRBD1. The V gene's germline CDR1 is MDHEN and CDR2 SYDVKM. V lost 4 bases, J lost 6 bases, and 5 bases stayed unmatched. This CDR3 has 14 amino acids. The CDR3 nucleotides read TGTGCCAGCAGTTACGTCGGGACAGGGGATGGCTACACCTTC. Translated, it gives CASSYVGTGDGYTF.

The CDR3 sequence is CASTSGLAATGELFF. The CDR3 DNA sequence: TGTGCCAGCACGTCGGGACTAGCGGCCACCGGGGAGCTGTTTTTT. The V call is TRBV6-1, the J call TRBJ2-2; 11 nucleotides align to TRBD2. Germline V gives CDR1 MNHNS, CDR2 SASEGT. Trimming at V came to 7 bases and at J to 4 bases, leaving 5 bases not matched to a gene. CDR3 length equals 15 residues.

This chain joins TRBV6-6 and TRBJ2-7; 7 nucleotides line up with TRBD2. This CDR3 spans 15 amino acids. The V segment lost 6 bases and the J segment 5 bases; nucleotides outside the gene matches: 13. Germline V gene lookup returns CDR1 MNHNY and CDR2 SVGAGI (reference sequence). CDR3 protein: CASRFREGPRDEQYF. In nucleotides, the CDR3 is TGTGCCAGCAGATTCAGGGAGGGTCCCAGGGACGAGCAGTACTTC.

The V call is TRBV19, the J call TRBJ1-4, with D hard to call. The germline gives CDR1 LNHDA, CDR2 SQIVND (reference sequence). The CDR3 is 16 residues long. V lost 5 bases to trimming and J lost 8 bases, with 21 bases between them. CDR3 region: CASSPKRAADAEKLFF. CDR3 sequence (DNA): TGTGCCAGTAGTCCAAAAAGGGCGGCAGATGCGGAAAAACTGTTTTTT.

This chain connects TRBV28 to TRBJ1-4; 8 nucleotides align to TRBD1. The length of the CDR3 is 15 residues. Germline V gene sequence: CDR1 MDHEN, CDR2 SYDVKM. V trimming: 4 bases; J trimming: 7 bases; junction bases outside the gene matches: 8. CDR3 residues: CASSSRTGPGEKLFF. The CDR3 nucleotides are TGTGCCAGCAGTTCCAGGACAGGGCCAGGTGAAAAACTGTTTTTT. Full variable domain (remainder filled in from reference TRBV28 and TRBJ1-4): DVKVTQSSRYLVKRTGEKVFLECVQDMDHENMFWYRQDPGLGLRLIYFSYDVKMKEKGDIPEGYSVSREKKERFSLILESASTNQTSMYLCASSSRTGPGEKLFFGSGTQLSVL.

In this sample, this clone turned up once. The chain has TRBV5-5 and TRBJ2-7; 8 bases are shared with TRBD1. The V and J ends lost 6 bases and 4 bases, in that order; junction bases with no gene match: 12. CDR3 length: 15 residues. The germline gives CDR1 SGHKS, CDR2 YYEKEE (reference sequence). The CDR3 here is CASNHQTGERYEQYF. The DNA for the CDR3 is TGTGCCAGCAACCACCAGACAGGGGAGAGATACGAGCAGTACTTC.

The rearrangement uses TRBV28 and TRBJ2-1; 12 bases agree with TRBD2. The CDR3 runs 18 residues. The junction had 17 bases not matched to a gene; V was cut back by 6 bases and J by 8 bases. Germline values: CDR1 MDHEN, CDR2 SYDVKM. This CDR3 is CASSFGTSGLVEVYEQFF. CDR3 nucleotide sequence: TGTGCCAGCAGCTTCGGGACTAGCGGGCTGGTAGAGGTGTATGAGCAGTTCTTC.

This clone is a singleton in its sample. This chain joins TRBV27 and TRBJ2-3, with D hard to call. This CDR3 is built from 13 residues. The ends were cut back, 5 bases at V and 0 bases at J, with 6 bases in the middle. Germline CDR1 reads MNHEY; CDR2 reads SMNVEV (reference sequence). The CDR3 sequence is CASSLFSTDTQYF. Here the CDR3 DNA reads TGTGCCAGCAGTCTCTTTAGCACAGATACGCAGTATTTT.

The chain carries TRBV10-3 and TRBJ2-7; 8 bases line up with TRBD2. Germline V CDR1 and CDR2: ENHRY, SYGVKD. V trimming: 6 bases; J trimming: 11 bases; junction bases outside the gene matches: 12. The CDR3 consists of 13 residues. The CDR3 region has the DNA TGTGCCATCAGGGAGACTAGCGCCAGGGAGGAGTACTTC. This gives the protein CAIRETSAREEYF.